The 31 T cell receptor beta chains reported below all come from one sample, sequenced in a study of T cells after yellow fever vaccination. Using its own MiXCR run on the 5' RACE reads, TCRdb lists one record per CDR3 protein. The data contain 400,000 to 450,000 distinct CDR3 sequences, 18% of them seen just once; the ten biggest clones take up 18%. The sample in question was PBMCs, obtained before the yellow fever booster vaccination. Receptors originate from a man aged 18 to 35 who received the YFV17D yellow fever vaccine.

Many counts were recorded for this clonotype. The rearrangement uses TRBV29-1 and TRBJ1-1, with D hard to call. Germline CDR1 SQVTM, CDR2 ANQGSEA. CDR3 length: 12 amino acids. The V and J ends lost 3 bases and 1 base respectively, with 6 bases between them. The CDR3 is CSVDVRNTEAFF. In DNA, the CDR3 is TGCAGCGTTGACGTGAGGAACACTGAAGCTTTCTTT.

This clonotype was seen a few times. The rearrangement uses TRBV6-2 or TRBV6-3 and TRBJ2-1; the match to TRBD1 covers 9 bases. CDR3 length equals 14 residues. Germline assignment: CDR1 MNHEY and CDR2 SVGEGT. V was pared by 5 bases and J by 8 bases, with 7 bases of the junction left unmatched. CDR3 DNA: TGTGCCAGCAGTCCACGGACAGGGGCACATGAGCAGTTCTTC. It codes for CASSPRTGAHEQFF.

This clonotype has more than one count but fewer than ten. The rearrangement joins TRBV4-1 to TRBJ2-2; 8 positions agree with TRBD2. Germline V gives CDR1 MGHRA, CDR2 YSYEKL. The CDR3 is 17 residues long. Trimming took 3 bases from V and 2 from J; bases not matched to a gene: 8. CDR3 residues: CASSQEGLAGNTGELFF. DNA for the CDR3: TGCGCCAGCAGCCAGGAGGGGTTAGCGGGAAACACCGGGGAGCTGTTTTTT.

The chain links TRBV5-6 to TRBJ1-2; D might be TRBD1 (5 bases). The germline V gene encodes CDR1 SGHDT and CDR2 YYEEEE. CDR3 size: 15 residues. V dropped 0 bases and J dropped 4 bases, with 13 bases sitting between them. Here the CDR3 reads CASSLGPGMGYGYTF. CDR3 nucleotide sequence: TGTGCCAGCAGCTTGGGGCCAGGGATGGGCTATGGCTACACCTTC.

This clonotype was observed a few times. This sequence joins TRBV6-2 or TRBV6-3 and TRBJ2-3, with 11 nucleotides matching TRBD1. The CDR3 has 13 residues. The V and J ends lost 10 bases and 7 bases, in that order; junction bases with no gene match: 7. In germline, CDR1 is MNHEY, CDR2 SVGEGT. CDR3 bases: TGTGCCATCCTTGGACAGGGGGCAAATACGCAGTATTTT. Translated, it gives CAILGQGANTQYF.

J is TRBJ1-1 and V is TRBV7-2, with 8 bases that match TRBD1. The CDR3 has 17 amino acids. Germline loops: CDR1 SGHTA, CDR2 FQGNSA. J lost 4 bases, V lost 3 bases, and 13 bases had no gene match. The CDR3 loop reads CASSLTYGQGVVTEAFF. In nucleotides, the CDR3 is TGTGCCAGCAGCTTGACCTACGGACAGGGAGTTGTCACTGAAGCTTTCTTT. Full variable domain (remainder filled in from reference TRBV7-2 and TRBJ1-1): GAGVSQSPSNKVTEKGKDVELRCDPISGHTALYWYRQSLGQGLEFLIYFQGNSAPDKSGLPSDRFSAERTGGSVSTLTIQRTQQEDSAVYLCASSLTYGQGVVTEAFFGQGTRLTVV.

This clonotype was observed a few times. This sequence joins TRBV29-1 and TRBJ2-2; D perhaps matches TRBD2 (6 bases). The V end was cut by 7 bases, the J end by 5 bases, with 14 bases between. The CDR3 totals 13 residues. CDR1 SQVTM and CDR2 ANQGSEA come from the germline V gene. DNA for the CDR3: TGCAGCGCCCGGTGGAGGGCGACCGGGGAGCTGTTTTTT. Its translation is CSARWRATGELFF.

The gene calls are TRBV7-8 and TRBJ2-1; 10 bases match TRBD1. The CDR3 has 17 residues. CDR1 is SGHVS, CDR2 FQNEAQ, per germline. V lost 2 bases to trimming and J lost 4 bases; unmatched junction nucleotides: 8. The CDR3: CASSLLDRGPMYNEQFF. CDR3 nucleotide sequence: TGTGCCAGCAGCTTATTAGACAGGGGGCCAATGTACAATGAGCAGTTCTTC.

V gene TRBV7-8 combines with J gene TRBJ2-2, with 9 positions matching TRBD2. This CDR3 is built from 19 residues. With 0 bases clipped from V and 4 bases from J, the junction kept 12 bases outside the gene matches. Germline loops: CDR1 SGHVS, CDR2 FQNEAQ. In DNA form, the CDR3 reads TGTGCCAGCAGCTTAGCTTTGGTGGTAGCGGGGGACCTCACCGGGGAGCTGTTTTTT. Protein sequence: CASSLALVVAGDLTGELFF.

The chain uses TRBV7-6 and TRBJ1-3; D unclear. In germline, CDR1 is SGHVS, CDR2 FNYEAQ. The CDR3 extends over 16 amino acids. The V end was cut by 4 bases, the J end by 0 bases, with 13 bases between. In DNA form, the CDR3 reads TGTGCCAGCAGCTCCGCAGCTAAGAGCTCTGGAAACACCATATATTTT. Translated, it gives CASSSAAKSSGNTIYF.

This clonotype was observed a few times. V and J are TRBV5-1 and TRBJ2-7, with D maybe TRBD1 (5 bases). This CDR3 is 13 amino acids long. Germline-derived CDR1 and CDR2 are SGHRS and YFSETQ. V shed 3 bases and J shed 0 bases, with 7 bases lying between them. As DNA, the CDR3 is TGCGCCAGCAGCTCGGACAACTCCTACGAGCAGTACTTC. Its translation: CASSSDNSYEQYF.

V gene TRBV10-3 combines with J gene TRBJ2-5; 8 nucleotides match TRBD1. The trim removed 6 bases at V and 2 bases at J, leaving 8 bases unmatched. The V gene's germline CDR1 is ENHRY and CDR2 SYGVKD. The CDR3 is 15 residues long. DNA for the CDR3: TGTGCCATCAGAGTAGCAGGGGGCCTACAAGAGACCCAGTACTTC. Translated, it gives CAIRVAGGLQETQYF.

This clonotype was seen many times. This chain uses TRBV20-1 with TRBJ1-2, with 7 bases that match TRBD1. The CDR3 has 15 amino acids. CDR1 and CDR2 (germline): DFQATT, SNEGSKA (reference sequence). The J segment lost 2 bases and the V segment lost 0 bases, leaving 6 bases of the junction unmatched. The CDR3 reads CSARDSARGNYGYTF. The DNA for the CDR3 is TGCAGTGCTAGAGATTCGGCCAGGGGGAACTATGGCTACACCTTC.

Only a few counts were recorded for this clonotype. The genes are TRBV7-3 and TRBJ2-1, with D maybe TRBD2 (6 bases). The CDR3 runs to 14 residues. Trimming left V 4 bases short and J 7 bases short, with 14 bases between. CDR1 and CDR2 from the germline V gene are SGHTA and FQGTGA. CDR3 region: CASSSRGAVNEQFF. The DNA for the CDR3 is TGTGCCAGCAGCTCCCGCGGGGCAGTAAATGAGCAGTTCTTC. Full variable domain (outside the CDR3, taken from reference TRBV7-3 and TRBJ2-1): GAGVSQTPSNKVTEKGKYVELRCDPISGHTALYWYRQSLGQGPEFLIYFQGTGAADDSGLPNDRFFAVRPEGSVSTLKIQRTERGDSAVYLCASSSRGAVNEQFFGPGTRLTVL.

This clonotype has more than one count but fewer than ten. The V gene is TRBV9, the J gene TRBJ1-2; TRBD1 matches 9 bases. The length of the CDR3 is 12 residues. In germline, CDR1 is SGDLS, CDR2 YYNGEE. V was clipped by 3 bases and J by 8 bases; unmatched bases: 2. The CDR3 DNA is TGTGCCAGCAGCGCGACAGGGGGAGGCTACACCTTC. This translates into CASSATGGGYTF. The entire variable domain, with the rest obtained from reference TRBV9 and TRBJ1-2, is as follows: DSGVTQTPKHLITATGQRVTLRCSPRSGDLSVYWYQQSLDQGLQFLIQYYNGEERAKGNILERFSAQQFPDLHSELNLSSLELGDSALYFCASSATGGGYTFGSGTRLTVV.

The chain carries TRBV24-1 and TRBJ1-4; D unclear. The germline CDR1 and CDR2 sequences are KGHDR and SFDVKD. This CDR3 comprises 12 residues. V shed 1 base and J shed 8 bases, with 4 bases lying between them. CDR3 region: CATSDFPEKLFF. The CDR3 coding sequence is TGTGCCACCAGTGATTTCCCCGAAAAACTGTTTTTT.

This clonotype was observed a handful of times. The chain employs TRBV5-6 and TRBJ1-2; no clear D gene. There are 12 residues in the CDR3. V was cut by 2 bases and J by 4 bases, with 6 bases left in between. Germline V gene data show CDR1 as SGHDT and CDR2 as YYEEEE. The CDR3 DNA sequence: TGTGCCAGCAGCTTTACGAGCTATGGCTACACCTTC. Its protein product is CASSFTSYGYTF.

This sequence joins TRBV12-3 or TRBV12-4 and TRBJ2-5, with D uncertain. The CDR3 length is 14 residues. V was clipped by 5 bases and J by 2 bases, with 12 bases between them. This chain's CDR3 is CASSPLLRQETQYF. The DNA for the CDR3 is TGTGCCAGCAGTCCCCTTTTGCGGCAAGAGACCCAGTACTTC.

This chain connects TRBV6-6 to TRBJ2-7, with D perhaps given as TRBD1 or TRBD2 (5 bases each). V gave up 5 bases and J gave up 3 bases, with 17 bases separating them. Germline CDR1 reads MNHNY; CDR2 reads SVGAGI (reference sequence). The CDR3 is 15 residues long. The CDR3 DNA sequence: TGTGCCAGCAGTGGGACGTCCTATATCGGCTACGAGCAGTACGTC. Amino acid sequence: CASSGTSYIGYEQYV.

The V and J genes are TRBV7-8 and TRBJ2-1, with D possibly being TRBD1 (6 bases). V lost 5 bases to trimming and J lost 5 bases, with 19 bases between them. CDR1 is SGHVS, CDR2 FQNEAQ, per germline. This CDR3 spans 16 amino acids. The CDR3 DNA sequence: TGTGCCAGCAGCCCATCCAGGGGCCTGGGTGACAATGAGCAGTTCTTC. Translating gives CASSPSRGLGDNEQFF.

A few counts support this clonotype. This sequence joins TRBV7-2 and TRBJ2-7, with 7 bases aligning to TRBD1. CDR3 length: 15 residues. The germline V gene has CDR1 SGHTA and CDR2 FQGNSA. With 2 bases clipped from V and 0 bases from J, the junction kept 4 bases outside the gene matches. In DNA, the CDR3 is TGTGCCAGCAGCTTAAGGACAGGAGGCTCCTACGAGCAGTACTTC. Translating gives CASSLRTGGSYEQYF. Variable domain in full (rest from reference TRBV7-2 and TRBJ2-7): GAGVSQSPSNKVTEKGKDVELRCDPISGHTALYWYRQSLGQGLEFLIYFQGNSAPDKSGLPSDRFSAERTGGSVSTLTIQRTQQEDSAVYLCASSLRTGGSYEQYFGPGTRLTVT.

This chain connects TRBV20-1 to TRBJ1-1; D gene unclear. Between the trimmed V and J ends, which lost 0 bases and 8 bases, there was a span of 10 bases. Germline CDR1 and CDR2: DFQATT and SNEGSKA (reference sequence). CDR3 length: 12 residues. The CDR3 region is CSARDTKGEAFF. The CDR3 DNA sequence: TGCAGTGCTAGAGATACGAAAGGCGAAGCTTTCTTT.

The gene calls are TRBV14 and TRBJ1-4, with 7 bases that match TRBD1. The V segment lost 2 bases and the J segment 0 bases; nucleotides outside the gene matches: 0. The CDR3 is 15 amino acids. CDR1 SGHDN and CDR2 FVKESK come from the germline V gene. The DNA of the CDR3 is TGTGCCAGCAGCCAAAGGGGGCCAACTAATGAAAAACTGTTTTTT. It is translated as CASSQRGPTNEKLFF.

This clonotype came up many times. J is TRBJ1-2 and V is TRBV7-9, with D perhaps matching TRBD1 (5 bases). Germline V gene lookup returns CDR1 SEHNR and CDR2 FQNEAQ (reference sequence). This CDR3 region has 14 residues. V was trimmed by 7 bases and J by 7 bases, leaving 19 bases between them. The CDR3 nucleotides read TGTGCCAGCAACCTGAACTATGACAGAACTGGCTACACCTTC. Its translation: CASNLNYDRTGYTF.

This clonotype was recorded a few times. The chain is built from TRBV7-9 and TRBJ2-3, with D possibly called TRBD1 or TRBD2 (6 bases each). The germline V gene has CDR1 SEHNR and CDR2 FQNEAQ (reference sequence). The length of the CDR3 is 17 residues. V lost 5 bases and J lost 2, with 20 bases in between. The CDR3 region has the DNA TGTGCCAGCAGCCAGAGGGGCGGTGGGGGGCTCACAGATACGCAGTATTTT. Amino acids: CASSQRGGGGLTDTQYF. The complete variable domain, with remaining parts taken from reference TRBV7-9 and TRBJ2-3, reads DTGVSQNPRHKITKRGQNVTFRCDPISEHNRLYWYRQTLGQGPEFLTYFQNEAQLEKSRLLSDRFSAERPKGSFSTLEIQRTEQGDSAMYLCASSQRGGGGLTDTQYFGPGTRLTVL.

This clonotype has a handful of counts. The rearrangement joins TRBV18 to TRBJ2-3; D may be TRBD2 (6 bases). This CDR3 region has 15 residues. V gave up 4 bases and J gave up 1 base, with 12 bases separating them. Germline-derived CDR1 and CDR2 are KGHSH and LQKENI. The chain's CDR3 is CASSQARGGTDTQYF. CDR3 nucleotides: TGTGCCAGCTCACAGGCGCGGGGCGGCACAGATACGCAGTATTTT.

The V gene is TRBV28, the J gene TRBJ2-1; no firm D call. The CDR3 is made up of 12 amino acids. Germline lookup yields CDR1 MDHEN and CDR2 SYDVKM. V dropped 2 bases and J dropped 10 bases, with 9 bases sitting between them. In DNA, the CDR3 is TGTGCCAGCAGTTTAGAGGTTAACGAGCAGTTCTTC. Residues: CASSLEVNEQFF.

This clonotype was counted only a few times. The chain couples TRBV29-1 to TRBJ2-5; D is ambiguous. The CDR3 totals 13 residues. Trimming stripped 1 base from V and 5 bases from J, with 11 bases between. In germline, CDR1 is SQVTM, CDR2 ANQGSEA. The CDR3 nucleotides read TGCAGCGTTGAAGGCTCCGCTGGGGAGACCCAGTACTTC. Its translation: CSVEGSAGETQYF.

Turning to this clonotype: Mismatch with germline at one junction end may stem from a read error. The V call is TRBV5-1, the J call TRBJ2-4, with unresolved D. The CDR3 spans 13 residues. Germline V gene sequence: CDR1 SGHRS, CDR2 YFSETQ. CDR3 nucleotides: TGCGCCAGCAGCTTGGATGACCCCTCCCTCGGTATCTTC. It codes for CASSLDDPSLGIF.

This clonotype has just a few counts. The chain has TRBV10-3 and TRBJ2-3; 10 nucleotides align to TRBD2. The CDR3 is made up of 17 amino acids. Losses at the gene ends were 8 bases for V and 8 bases for J; bases not matched to a gene: 19. Per the germline V gene, CDR1 is ENHRY and CDR2 is SYGVKD. The DNA of the CDR3 is TGTGCCATCGGCGGTAGGAGAACTAGCGGGGCACCCACTACGCAGTATTTT. Protein product: CAIGGRRTSGAPTTQYF.

The chain uses TRBV5-1 and TRBJ2-1, with TRBD2 matching 9 bases. Per the germline V gene, CDR1 is SGHRS and CDR2 is YFSETQ. The CDR3 runs 15 residues. V lost 5 bases and J lost 5; bases outside the gene matches: 8. Written as DNA, the CDR3 is TGCGCCAGCAGTTCGCTTAGCGGGGGAGACAATGAGCAGTTCTTC. Its protein product is CASSSLSGGDNEQFF.